Listed below are T cell receptor beta chains from one sample, sequenced in a study of blood T cell repertoires in COVID-19. Assay used: immunoSEQ multiplex PCR; TCRdb lists only in-frame clones, some missing. Of fewer than 250,000 clones in the sample, around 83% were seen once. Material for sequencing was peripheral blood. The receptor set was obtained from a woman between 50 and 59 years old with acute or convalescent COVID-19. The CDR3 runs from the conserved cysteine through the conserved F or W. The order of the fields is V gene, D gene, clone size, J gene, CDR3 protein, CDR3 DNA. D genes are given only for firm matches. The size of a clone is reported for some rows only, either as once, few or many, or as a class for expanded clones.

>TRBV6-5|TRBD1|few|TRBJ1-1
CASSLDRGRKAFF
TGTGCCAGCAGTTTAGACAGGGGGCGAAAAGCTTTCTTT
>TRBV9|TRBD1|NA|TRBJ2-1
CASSVVQGAGEQFF
TGTGCCAGCAGCGTAGTGCAGGGGGCAGGTGAGCAGTTCTTC
>TRBV19|TRBD2|NA|TRBJ2-5
CASSSQPGLAGETQYF
TGTGCCAGTAGTTCACAACCCGGACTAGCCGGAGAGACCCAGTACTTC
>TRBV6-5|TRBD2|NA|TRBJ2-7
CASRPGLAGLYEQYF
TGTGCCAGCCGCCCGGGACTAGCGGGACTCTACGAGCAGTACTTC
>TRBV7-2|TRBD2|once|TRBJ2-3
CASSSSSGIEGTQYF
TGTGCCAGCAGCTCATCTAGCGGGATTGAGGGTACGCAGTATTTT
>TRBV19|TRBD1|NA|TRBJ1-6
CASSMAGGGNSPLHF
TGTGCCAGTAGTATGGCAGGGGGTGGTAATTCACCCCTCCACTTT
>TRBV5-4|NA|NA|TRBJ2-5
CASSFSGRQETQYF
TGTGCCAGCAGCTTTTCAGGGCGGCAAGAGACCCAGTACTTC
>TRBV7-2|NA|NA|TRBJ2-7
CASSLLETFSEQYF
TGTGCCAGCAGCTTATTAGAGACATTCTCCGAGCAGTACTTC
>TRBV11-2|NA|NA|TRBJ2-3
CASSTYLDEGKTDTQYF
TGTGCCAGCAGTACCTACCTCGATGAGGGAAAAACAGATACGCAGTATTTT
>TRBV9|NA|once|TRBJ1-1
CASSTEGGYTEAFF
TGTGCCAGCAGCACCGAGGGGGGGTACACTGAAGCTTTCTTT
>TRBV6-5|NA|NA|TRBJ2-7
CASSWGVGEQYF
TGTGCCAGCAGCTGGGGGGTGGGGGAGCAGTACTTC
>TRBV6-5|NA|NA|TRBJ1-5
CASALFQGSNQPQHF
TGTGCCAGCGCGCTCTTTCAGGGGAGCAATCAGCCCCAGCATTTT
>TRBV5-1|NA|NA|TRBJ1-3
CASSLEGQGSGNTIYF
TGCGCCAGCAGCCTGGAGGGGCAGGGAAGCGGAAACACCATATATTTT
>TRBV5-6|NA|NA|TRBJ2-3
CASSLAGAMADTQYF
TGTGCCAGCAGCTTGGCGGGAGCCATGGCAGATACGCAGTATTTT
>TRBV7-9|TRBD1|few|TRBJ1-4
CASSPGTANEKLFF
TGTGCCAGCAGCCCTGGGACAGCTAATGAAAAACTGTTTTTT
>TRBV12-3/TRBV12-4|NA|NA|TRBJ1-1
CASRHGVNTEAFF
TGTGCCAGCAGACACGGGGTGAACACTGAAGCTTTCTTT
>TRBV28|NA|NA|TRBJ1-2
CASSLGRTAYGYTF
TGTGCCAGCAGTTTAGGTCGGACAGCCTATGGCTACACCTTC
>TRBV7-8|TRBD2|NA|TRBJ2-1
CASSLGGLAGLTEQFF
TGTGCCAGCAGCTTGGGGGGACTAGCGGGACTAACTGAGCAGTTCTTC
>TRBV11-3|NA|NA|TRBJ2-6
CASSPPGTGANVLTF
TGTGCCAGCAGCCCTCCAGGGACTGGGGCCAACGTCCTGACTTTC
>TRBV15|TRBD1|NA|TRBJ2-4
CATSRIRTGLAKNIQYF
TGTGCCACCAGCAGAATCCGGACAGGGTTAGCCAAAAACATTCAGTACTTC
>TRBV5-1|TRBD2|once|TRBJ2-7
CASSLASSGRVTYEQYF
TGCGCCAGCAGCTTGGCCTCTAGCGGGAGAGTAACCTACGAGCAGTACTTC
>TRBV5-1|NA|NA|TRBJ1-3
CASSLNPAEVGNTIYF
TGCGCCAGCAGCTTGAACCCCGCGGAGGTAGGAAACACCATATATTTT
>TRBV2|TRBD1|NA|TRBJ2-1
CASSRDSANNEQFF
TGTGCCAGCAGCCGGGACAGTGCAAACAATGAGCAGTTCTTC
>TRBV28|NA|NA|TRBJ1-3
CASSSDSLTGNTIYF
TGTGCCAGCAGTTCGGACAGCTTAACTGGAAACACCATATATTTT
>TRBV3-1/TRBV3-2|TRBD2|NA|TRBJ2-5
CASSLGLAGGTQYF
TGTGCCAGCAGCCTAGGACTAGCGGGAGGGACCCAGTACTTC
>TRBV19|TRBD1|NA|TRBJ1-1
CASSIQGAQTEAFF
TGTGCCAGTAGTATTCAGGGGGCGCAGACTGAAGCTTTCTTT
>TRBV5-6|NA|NA|TRBJ2-6
CASTWGGVGSGANVLTF
TGTGCCAGCACCTGGGGCGGGGTGGGATCTGGGGCCAACGTCCTGACTTTC